This T cell receptor (beta chain) was observed in a study of T cell changes during pregnancy in multiple sclerosis (dated by TCRdb to about 2019). With regard to the full study: The study looked at changes in the T cell repertoire across pregnancy in women with multiple sclerosis.

Library generation was performed with the immunoSEQ multiplex PCR assay. Imported from immuneACCESS, the table was reduced by TCRdb to in-frame sequences with V and J called. These copies leave out some clones; in studies compared against another copy, an unresolved V gene accounts for under half, and the cause of the remainder is not known. In this sample the table shows tens of thousands of clones, more than 90% of which occur a single time. The top ten constitute roughly 0.36% of the sample. A note on this clone: Its recognized antigen is unknown. Base quality data are lacking; no much larger clone is found one base away.

Based on the germline V gene, the CDR1 and CDR2 sequences are SQVTM and ANQGSEA. Including cysteine and phenylalanine, the CDR3 has 15 amino acids. Only CDR3 DNA remains: 45 bases, in frame from the first base. V is shortened by 3 bases, J by 4 bases, and the region joining them spans 17 bases. The TCR sequence derives from a female donor with multiple sclerosis, enrolled in a pregnancy study. The chain was built from TRBV29-1 and TRBJ2-3; TRBD2 is a weak D gene call, 6 bases matching. Sequenced here: CD4+ T cells from peripheral blood mononuclear cells, sampled before pregnancy. The DNA sequence is TGCAGCGTTGACCGCGGAGGGAGGAGGGCAGATACGCAGTATTTT. Its protein reads: CSVDRGGRRADTQYF.